This T cell receptor (beta chain) was identified in a study of spatial heterogeneity in lung cancer. By its share, this clonotype is medium-sized. Its matching antigen is unknown. As to time point: sample taken at primary tumor resection. Trimming removed 3 bases from V and 7 bases from J; junction bases left unmatched: 6. This CDR3 comprises 15 residues. CDR1 is LNHDA, CDR2 SQIVND, per germline (reference sequence). Via MiXCR, TCRdb re-called the 5' RACE reads, giving one row per CDR3 protein. The sample contains 2,000 to 2,500 distinct CDR3 sequences, about 5.3% of which appear only once. Notes on the study in general: Intratumoral expanded alpha and beta TCR counts were found to track tumor mutation counts.

The V and J genes are TRBV19 and TRBJ1-5; 10 bases are shared with TRBD1. The sequencing here drew on lung tumor tissue, taken at surgery. This TCR was sampled from a male donor with early-stage non-small cell lung cancer. CDR3 in DNA: TGTGCCAGTAGTATGCAAGGGACAGGGGACCAGCCCCAGCATTTT. Its protein product is CASSMQGTGDQPQHF.